This T cell receptor beta chain was recorded in a study of blood T cells in healthy people across ages. Study-level points and caveats: It was held that the diversity estimates obtained from one million T cells were underestimates.

In the case of this clonotype: What it binds is not known.

The CDR3 has 19 residues. Trimming took 6 bases from V and 1 from J, leaving 27 bases between them. Looked up from germline, CDR1 is MGHDK and CDR2 is SYGVNS. The use of a sample-barcoded 5' primer and a J-beta primer mix characterized a second PCR of about 6 to 12 cycles. Each cDNA molecule carried a tag from a template-switch adaptor that contained 12 random nucleotides. TCRdb re-called the 5' RACE reads through MiXCR, storing one row per CDR3 protein. Of about 930,000 distinct CDR3 sequences listed, around 29% are singletons. The individuals who served as donors were healthy Caucasians living in Russia, aged roughly 6 to 90. These records were also assigned to another study, of T cells of mothers and their children. That investigation notes: The authors added sample barcodes and 2-4 random nucleotides using the M1S primer of the second PCR.

V and J are TRBV25-1 and TRBJ1-1; D might be TRBD1 (5 bases). Sequenced material: blood. The receptor comes from a middle-aged woman in good health. CDR3 sequence reads: CASSLGQGASLNWNTEAFF. As DNA, the CDR3 is TGTGCCAGCAGCTTAGGGCAGGGTGCCTCTCTCAATTGGAACACTGAAGCTTTCTTT.